This TCR beta chain was sequenced in a study of tumor and adjacent non-tumor tissue in lung cancer. Looking at the study overall: The cohort had 12 adenocarcinoma, 2 squamous cell and 1 small cell patients. The patients, approximately 9 men and 5 women, were roughly 31 to 80 with stage I to III disease. Samples averaged around 3.9 million productive TCRbeta reads each.

CDR3 length equals 16 residues. Trimming removed 4 bases from V and 0 bases from J; junction bases left unmatched: 2. No cell sorting was done before RNA was extracted from the tissue. This clonotype was detected ten times or more. Three rounds of nested PCR, following a modified ARM-PCR protocol, produced the TCRbeta library. TCRdb re-called the multiplex PCR reads with MiXCR, one entry per CDR3 protein. The sample has tens of thousands of distinct CDR3 sequences, about 70% seen once. This TCR was recovered from a man in his fifties or sixties with non-small cell lung cancer. The sequenced material came from lung tumor tissue. This chain links TRBV12-3 or TRBV12-4 with TRBJ2-1; 11 bases match TRBD2. For the CDR3, the DNA is TGTGCCAGCAGTTCTAGCGGGAGGTTCTCCTACAATGAGCAGTTCTTC. It is translated as CASSSSGRFSYNEQFF.